Listed below are T cell receptor beta chains from one sample, sequenced in a study of blood T cell repertoires in COVID-19. TCRdb keeps only in-frame clones here, not all; method: immunoSEQ multiplex PCR. Of some 170,000 clones detected, 65% to 85% appear once; the ten largest clones hold 9.1%. Specimen: peripheral blood. These TCRs come from a woman aged 80 or over with active or convalescent COVID-19. CDR3s include the opening cysteine and the closing phenylalanine or tryptophan.

TRBV25-1	CASRTGSSTSGNTIYF
TRBV6-2/TRBV6-3	CASSKAAGGALAASGTQYF
TRBV11-1	CASSLAWERGSGANVLTF
TRBV5-1	CASTTRQAFPEAFF
TRBV5-6	CASSSLAGATDTQYF
TRBV6-6	CASSYSGDNYGYTF
TRBV24-1	CATSDPLSGELFF
TRBV12-3/TRBV12-4	CASSSVSNSPLHF
TRBV5-6	CASSLWDRLPYGYTF
TRBV3-1/TRBV3-2	CASSQPGLVSETQYF
TRBV3-1/TRBV3-2	CASSQRMEGGYGYTF
TRBV29-1	CSVGIGLAPQETQYF
TRBV6-5	CASSPDRSNEKLFF
TRBV5-6	CASSSTGQRSGNTIYF
TRBV19	CASSIHPLSMTAEAFF
TRBV10-3	CAISESDRNTEAFF
TRBV21-1	CASSRNRRNEAFF
TRBV7-2	CASSLKTGRTTEAFF
TRBV6-6	CASRPGQAFTDTQYF
TRBV11-3	CASSGRQGYEQYF
TRBV7-8	CASSLNLGAAQETQYF
TRBV5-1	CATSQGAISGNTIYF
TRBV9	CASSPRGSGMNTEAFF
TRBV9	CASSPWTGGPIFYGYTF